This T cell receptor beta chain was captured by sequencing in a study of cytomegalovirus exposure and HLA in healthy donors. The PCR employed 60 Vbeta primers together with 13 Jbeta primers. Original processing methods: In a later analysis, of about 80 million unique beta chains, about 11 million appeared in at least two donors. Here immunoSEQ multiplex PCR was the method, and the copy in TCRdb shows in-frame clones only, minus some. The V and J calls and clone size come from that table; D and trimming were worked out from the DNA. Of some 180,000 clones listed, 75% to 85% are singletons. Regarding this clone: Antigen: not known.

The CDR3 has 16 residues. V was shortened by 3 bases and J by 0 bases, with 12 bases between the two germline ends. Germline V gene lookup returns CDR1 SGHAT and CDR2 FQNNGV. Study-wide results and limits: CMV antigen specificity of a few CMV-associated chains was confirmed in vitro. Researchers left out some V segments, among them TRBV6-2 and TRBV6-3, as indistinguishable.

The clonotype was recovered from a woman between 50 and 59 years old in good health and CMV-seronegative. Sequencing was performed on PBMCs. This chain links TRBV11-2 with TRBJ1-3; the D is unclear. The CDR3 loop is CASSFLADFSGNTIYF. The DNA for the CDR3 is TGTGCCAGCAGCTTTTTGGCGGATTTCTCTGGAAACACCATATATTTT.